These T cell receptor beta chains were read from a single sample in a study of sequential checkpoint blockade in melanoma. Assay used: immunoSEQ multiplex PCR; TCRdb lists only in-frame clones, some missing. The sample has fewer than 20,000 clones; 26% are singletons. The specimen comprised tumor tissue (inferred from file names), sampled from a patient given nivolumab and ipilimumab in sequence. The source is a human donor with melanoma. The CDR3 runs from the conserved cysteine through the conserved F or W. A D gene is named only where the DNA matches it firmly. Size is stated for part of the rows, as once, few or many counts, or as a class when the clone is expanded.

CDR3nt,CDR3aa,v_gene,j_gene,abundance,d_gene
TGTGCCAGCAGTTTATTTGGAGGGACGACCAATGAGCAGTTCTTC,CASSLFGGTTNEQFF,TRBV28,TRBJ2-1,few,-
TGTGCCAGCAGTCGGGGGCGGGAGTACACAGATACGCAGTATTTT,CASSRGREYTDTQYF,TRBV28,TRBJ2-3,few,-
TGTGCCAGCAGCCAAACCGGACAGGGGCCAGATACGCAGTATTTT,CASSQTGQGPDTQYF,TRBV16,TRBJ2-3,-,TRBD1
TGTGCCAGCAGCGTAGCCCAACAGGGTGTAGAAGAGACCCAGTACTTC,CASSVAQQGVEETQYF,TRBV9,TRBJ2-5,medium-sized,-
TGTGCCAGTAGTATATCAGGGGGCCCAAACTATGGCTACACCTTC,CASSISGGPNYGYTF,TRBV19,TRBJ1-2,-,TRBD1
TGCGCCAGCAGCCACGGCGCCGGGACAGGGGCCTACGAGCAGTACTTC,CASSHGAGTGAYEQYF,TRBV4-1,TRBJ2-7,-,TRBD1
TGTGCCAGCAGATCTTTGGGCATGAACACTGAAGCTTTCTTT,CASRSLGMNTEAFF,TRBV28,TRBJ1-1,-,-
TGTGCCAGCAGTGAGGAGGGGAGCTCCTACGAGCAGTACTTC,CASSEEGSSYEQYF,TRBV28,TRBJ2-7,few,-
TGTGCCAGCAAAAGCGGAGGGAGAGGTCAAGAGACCCAGTACTTC,CASKSGGRGQETQYF,TRBV6-8,TRBJ2-5,many,-
TGTGCCAGCAGCTTAGGGGGGTCGCGAGAGACCCAGTACTTC,CASSLGGSRETQYF,TRBV11-3,TRBJ2-5,-,-
TGTGCCAGCAGCGTCCAAGCGGGAAGCTCCTACGAGCAGTACTTC,CASSVQAGSSYEQYF,TRBV9,TRBJ2-7,-,TRBD2
TGTGCCAGCAGTGGGGGACAGGGGGGCCCCTACGAGCAGTACTTC,CASSGGQGGPYEQYF,TRBV6-8,TRBJ2-7,few,TRBD1
TGTGCCAGTAGTATAGGGGCGGGATGGGTAGATACGCAGTATTTT,CASSIGAGWVDTQYF,TRBV19,TRBJ2-3,-,-
TGTGCCAGTAGTAGATTTGGGTCTCGCACCTACCAGGTTTCACCCCTCCACTTT,CASSRFGSRTYQVSPLHF,TRBV19,TRBJ1-6,-,-
TGTGCCAGCAGGCATCCCACAGGGAATGGTGAAGCTTTCTTT,CASRHPTGNGEAFF,TRBV6-8,TRBJ1-1,few,-
TGTGCCTGGGGGGGGGAGTCCAATCAGCCCCAGCATTTT,CAWGGESNQPQHF,TRBV30,TRBJ1-5,few,-
TGTGCCAGCAGCTTAGGGAAACTGCAAGAGACCCAGTACTTC,CASSLGKLQETQYF,TRBV11-1,TRBJ2-5,-,-
TGTGCCAGCAGTTTTTCCCCGGGACAGAGCTCCTACGAGCAGTACTTC,CASSFSPGQSSYEQYF,TRBV28,TRBJ2-7,-,TRBD1
TGTGCCAGCAGTTCTACACAGGGGGCTTCTGAAGCTTTCTTT,CASSSTQGASEAFF,TRBV6-8,TRBJ1-1,few,TRBD1
TGTGCCAGCAGTACCGGGACAGGGATAACCTACGAGCAGTACTTC,CASSTGTGITYEQYF,TRBV6-8,TRBJ2-7,few,TRBD1
TGTGCCAGCAGGTCGAGGGGGGGATGGGATACGCAGTATTTT,CASRSRGGWDTQYF,TRBV6-8,TRBJ2-3,-,-
TGTGCCTGGAGTGTCGGGCAGGGTGTCCACGAGCAGTACTTC,CAWSVGQGVHEQYF,TRBV30,TRBJ2-7,-,-
TGTGCCAGCAGTACAATGGGGGGAATTACAGATACGCAGTATTTT,CASSTMGGITDTQYF,TRBV7-6,TRBJ2-3,few,-
TGCAGCGTCACCCAAACAGGGCCCGGGGAGCTGTTTTTT,CSVTQTGPGELFF,TRBV29-1,TRBJ2-2,-,-
TGTGCCAGCAGCTTAGACCCGGGAGGCTACAATGAGCAGTTCTTC,CASSLDPGGYNEQFF,TRBV11-3,TRBJ2-1,large,TRBD2